The TCR delta chain described here comes from a study of Vδ1+ human thymocytes. Overall study results and limits: Highly polyclonal TRG and TRD repertoires with Gaussian CDR3 length distributions appeared in thymus. Thymic delta-chain repertoires held roughly 18% Vdelta2 sequences and few Vdelta3, despite high sort purity.

Comment on this clone: Its specificity is unknown.

Germline CDR1 TSWWSYY, CDR2 QGS. The junction had 17 bases not matched to a gene; V was cut back by 4 bases and J by 6 bases. This CDR3 region has 17 residues. Between about 96% and 99.6% of sorted thymocytes were Vdelta1+. Sequences come from RNA converted to cDNA by reverse transcription. CDR3 amplicons came from multiplex PCR with pooled V-gene forward and constant-region reverse primers. TCRdb redid the clone calls on the multiplex PCR reads with CATT. The table records about 54,000 delta-chain clones, roughly 15% of them present only once. V is TRDV1 and J is TRDJ1; 7 bases are a match to TRDD3. This clonotype originated in a boy under three years old who had congenital heart surgery. The sequenced sample was Vdelta1+ gamma-delta thymocytes from the thymus. Subset noted: FACS-sorted CD3+ TCRalphabeta- TCRVdelta1+ TCRVdelta2- thymocytes. The CDR3 protein is CALGVCQSGGSSYKLIF. CDR3 bases: TGTGCTCTTGGGGTATGTCAGAGCGGGGGATCGTCCTATAAACTCATCTTT.